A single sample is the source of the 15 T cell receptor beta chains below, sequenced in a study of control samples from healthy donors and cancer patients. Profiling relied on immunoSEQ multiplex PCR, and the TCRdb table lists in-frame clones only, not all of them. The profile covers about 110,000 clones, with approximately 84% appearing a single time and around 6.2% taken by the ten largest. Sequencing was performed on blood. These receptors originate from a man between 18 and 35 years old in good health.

CDR3: CASSFGTLNTGELFF. Written as DNA, the CDR3 is TGTGCCAGCAGCTTTGGGACTCTTAACACCGGGGAGCTGTTTTTT. V usage is TRBV7-9 and J usage is TRBJ2-2; TRBD2 is a possible D gene (6 bases). This CDR3 contains 15 residues. The ends were cut back, 3 bases at V and 2 bases at J, with 10 bases in the middle. Germline V gene sequence: CDR1 SEHNR, CDR2 FQNEAQ (reference sequence).

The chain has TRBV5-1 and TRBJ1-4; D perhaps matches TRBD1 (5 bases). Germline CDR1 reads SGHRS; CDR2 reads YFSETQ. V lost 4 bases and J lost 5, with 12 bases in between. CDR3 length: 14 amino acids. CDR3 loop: CASSRGTGNEKLFF. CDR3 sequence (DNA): TGCGCCAGCAGCCGCGGGACGGGGAATGAAAAACTGTTTTTT.

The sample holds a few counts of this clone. The CDR3 DNA sequence: TGTGCCAGCAGATCCAGAAATAATCAGCCCCAGCATTTT. Translated, it gives CASRSRNNQPQHF. The chain is built from TRBV27 and TRBJ1-5; D not certain. CDR1 and CDR2 from the germline V gene are MNHEY and SMNVEV (reference sequence). This CDR3 comprises 13 residues. V shed 6 bases and J shed 4 bases, with 10 bases lying between them.

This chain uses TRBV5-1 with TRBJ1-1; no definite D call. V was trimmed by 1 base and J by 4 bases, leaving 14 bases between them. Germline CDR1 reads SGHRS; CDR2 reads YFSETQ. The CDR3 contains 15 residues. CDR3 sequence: CASSLSSSVFTEAFF. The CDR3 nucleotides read TGCGCCAGCAGCTTGTCCTCAAGTGTTTTCACTGAAGCTTTCTTT.

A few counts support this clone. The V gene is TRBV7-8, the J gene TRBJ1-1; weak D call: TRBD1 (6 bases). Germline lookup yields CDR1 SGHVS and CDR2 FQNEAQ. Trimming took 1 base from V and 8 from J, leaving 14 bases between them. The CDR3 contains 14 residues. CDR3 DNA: TGTGCCAGCAGCTTAGGACTGGAGGGGGTCGAAGCTTTCTTT. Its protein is CASSLGLEGVEAFF.

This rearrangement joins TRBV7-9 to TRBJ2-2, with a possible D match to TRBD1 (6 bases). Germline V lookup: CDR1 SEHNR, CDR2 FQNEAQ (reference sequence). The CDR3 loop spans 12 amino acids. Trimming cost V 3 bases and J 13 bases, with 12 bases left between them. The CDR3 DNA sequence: TGTGCCAGCAGCTTCGAACAGGGTGCGCTGTTTTTT. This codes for CASSFEQGALFF.

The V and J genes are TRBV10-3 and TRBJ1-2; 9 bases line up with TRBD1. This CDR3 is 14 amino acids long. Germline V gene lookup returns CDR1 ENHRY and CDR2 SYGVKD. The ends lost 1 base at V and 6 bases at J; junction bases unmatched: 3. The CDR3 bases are TGTGCCATCAGTGAGTTTACAGGGGGCCATGGCTACACCTTC. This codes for CAISEFTGGHGYTF.

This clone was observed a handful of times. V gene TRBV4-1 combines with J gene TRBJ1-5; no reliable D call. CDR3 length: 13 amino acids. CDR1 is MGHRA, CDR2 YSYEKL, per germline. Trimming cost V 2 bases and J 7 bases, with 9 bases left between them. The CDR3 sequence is CASSQSKEQPQHF. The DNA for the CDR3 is TGCGCCAGCAGCCAATCCAAGGAGCAGCCCCAGCATTTT.

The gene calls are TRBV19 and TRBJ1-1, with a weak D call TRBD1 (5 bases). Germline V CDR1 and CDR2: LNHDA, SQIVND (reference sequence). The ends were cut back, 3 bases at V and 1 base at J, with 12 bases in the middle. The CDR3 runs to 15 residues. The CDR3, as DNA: TGTGCCAGTAGTATTTCCCCCACAGGGAACACTGAAGCTTTCTTT. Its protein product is CASSISPTGNTEAFF.

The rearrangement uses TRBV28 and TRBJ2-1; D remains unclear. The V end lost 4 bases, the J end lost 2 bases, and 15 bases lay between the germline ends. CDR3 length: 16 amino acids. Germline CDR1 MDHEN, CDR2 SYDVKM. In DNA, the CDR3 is TGTGCCAGCAGTTCCTACGACATAAGGGCCTACAATGAGCAGTTCTTC. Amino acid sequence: CASSSYDIRAYNEQFF.

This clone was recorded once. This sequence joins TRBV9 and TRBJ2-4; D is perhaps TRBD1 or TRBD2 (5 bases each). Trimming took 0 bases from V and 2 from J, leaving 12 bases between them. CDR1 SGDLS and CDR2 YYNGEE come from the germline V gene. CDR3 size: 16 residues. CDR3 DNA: TGTGCCAGCAGCGTAGCCCCCCAGGGACCCAAAAACATTCAGTACTTC. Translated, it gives CASSVAPQGPKNIQYF.

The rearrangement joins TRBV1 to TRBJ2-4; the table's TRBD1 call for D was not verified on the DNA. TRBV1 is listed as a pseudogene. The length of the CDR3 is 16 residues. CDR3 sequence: CTSSQERREGKNIQYF. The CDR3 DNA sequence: TGCACCAGCAGCCAAGAACGCAGGGAAGGCAAAAACATTCAGTACTTC.

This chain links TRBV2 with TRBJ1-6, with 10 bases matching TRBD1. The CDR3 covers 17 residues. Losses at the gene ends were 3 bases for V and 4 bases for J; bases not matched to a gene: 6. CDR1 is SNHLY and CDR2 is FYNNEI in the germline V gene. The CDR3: CASSDWDRGRYNSPLHF. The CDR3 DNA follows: TGTGCCAGCAGTGATTGGGACAGGGGAAGGTATAATTCACCCCTCCACTTT.

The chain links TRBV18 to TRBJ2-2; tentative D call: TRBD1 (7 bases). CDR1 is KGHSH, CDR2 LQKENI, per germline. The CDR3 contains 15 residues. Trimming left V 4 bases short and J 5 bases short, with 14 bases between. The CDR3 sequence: CASSLDRAGTGELFF. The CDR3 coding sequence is TGTGCCAGCTCACTTGACAGGGCGGGAACCGGGGAGCTGTTTTTT.

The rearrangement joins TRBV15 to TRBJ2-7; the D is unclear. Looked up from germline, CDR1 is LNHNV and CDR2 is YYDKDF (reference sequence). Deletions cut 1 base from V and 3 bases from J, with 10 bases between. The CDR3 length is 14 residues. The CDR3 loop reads CATSRGVPNYEQYF. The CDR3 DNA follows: TGTGCCACCAGCAGAGGGGTTCCAAACTACGAGCAGTACTTC.